A single sample gave rise to the 10 T cell receptor beta chains below, sequenced in a study of blood T cell repertoires in COVID-19. Sequencing used immunoSEQ multiplex PCR; TCRdb keeps in-frame clones, though not all of them. The table has 70,000 or so clones, less than 95% seen once. The sequencing sample was made of peripheral blood. The receptors stem from a woman under 30 with acute or convalescent COVID-19.

The gene calls are TRBV30 and TRBJ2-3; 11 bases line up with TRBD2. Germline trimming cut 8 bases from V and 14 bases from J; bases unmatched to any gene: 12. CDR3 size: 12 residues. Germline CDR1 is GTSNPN and CDR2 is SVGIG (reference sequence). The CDR3 protein is CALGLAAFERYF. CDR3 sequence (DNA): TGTGCCCTGGGACTAGCGGCCTTCGAACGGTATTTT.

In its sample, this clone was seen once. The gene calls are TRBV3-1 (or the pseudogene TRBV3-2) and TRBJ2-7; D unclear. The CDR3 spans 14 residues. Trimming cost V 1 base and J 5 bases, with 12 bases left between them. Per germline, CDR1 LGHDT and CDR2 YNNKEL (reference sequence). The CDR3 loop reads CASSQVRSSNEQYF. The CDR3 bases are TGTGCCAGCAGCCAAGTCCGGTCATCGAACGAGCAGTACTTC.

The chain joins TRBV15 to TRBJ1-2; 7 nucleotides match TRBD1. Trimming cost V 0 bases and J 4 bases; bases outside gene matches: 5. This CDR3 spans 15 amino acids. Germline-derived CDR1 and CDR2 are LNHNV and YYDKDF (reference sequence). The CDR3 loop reads CATSRDPGGIYGYTF. CDR3 in DNA: TGTGCCACCAGCAGAGACCCAGGGGGAATCTATGGCTACACCTTC. Complete variable domain (other parts from reference TRBV15 and TRBJ1-2): DAMVIQNPRYQVTQFGKPVTLSCSQTLNHNVMYWYQQKSSQAPKLLFHYYDKDFNNEADTPDNFQSRRPNTSFCFLDIRSPGLGDTAMYLCATSRDPGGIYGYTFGSGTRLTVV.

This chain joins TRBV28 and TRBJ1-1, with 8 bases fitting TRBD1. The V gene end was trimmed by 8 bases and the J gene end by 0 bases; junction bases not matched to a gene: 8. Germline V gene sequence: CDR1 MDHEN, CDR2 SYDVKM. This CDR3 spans 15 amino acids. CDR3 sequence (DNA): TGTGCCAGCGGCCCCAGGGGGCGCGTGAACACTGAAGCTTTCTTT. Amino acids: CASGPRGRVNTEAFF.

The chain combines TRBV27 with TRBJ2-3; 8 nucleotides line up with TRBD2. In germline, CDR1 is MNHEY, CDR2 SMNVEV (reference sequence). Unmatched junction bases numbered 3, after V lost 7 bases and J lost 0 bases. There are 14 residues in the CDR3. For the CDR3, the DNA is TGTGCCAGCATGACGGGGGGGAGCACAGATACGCAGTATTTT. It is translated as CASMTGGSTDTQYF.

The chain couples TRBV5-1 to TRBJ1-2; a possible D gene is TRBD1 (6 bases). CDR1 is SGHRS, CDR2 YFSETQ, per germline. This CDR3 has 17 residues. The V gene lost 0 bases and the J gene lost 6 bases, with 21 bases spanning the gap. The CDR3 reads CASSLAVSRGRGDGYTF. The CDR3 region has the DNA TGCGCCAGCAGCTTGGCCGTTTCCAGGGGTAGAGGGGATGGCTACACCTTC.

This clone was picked up a small number of times. The chain employs TRBV4-1 and TRBJ1-2, with D perhaps TRBD1 (5 bases). The germline V gene encodes CDR1 MGHRA and CDR2 YSYEKL. V shed 0 bases and J shed 4 bases, with 12 bases lying between them. The length of the CDR3 is 15 residues. The CDR3 coding sequence is TGCGCCAGCAGCCAAGAGTGGGCGCAGGGCTATGGCTACACCTTC. This codes for CASSQEWAQGYGYTF.

The rearrangement uses TRBV27 and TRBJ2-1, with 7 positions matching TRBD2. V dropped 3 bases and J dropped 2; count of bases not matched to a gene: 4. The CDR3 is made up of 15 amino acids. CDR1 MNHEY and CDR2 SMNVEV come from the germline V gene (reference sequence). CDR3 in DNA: TGTGCCAGCAGTTTTGAGGCGGGGGCCTACAATGAGCAGTTCTTC. Its protein is CASSFEAGAYNEQFF.

The V gene is TRBV9, the J gene TRBJ2-3; TRBD2 agrees at 9 bases. V was pared by 0 bases and J by 0 bases, with 2 bases of the junction left unmatched. The CDR3 is 16 amino acids. CDR1 and CDR2 from the germline V gene are SGDLS and YYNGEE. In DNA form, the CDR3 reads TGTGCCAGCAGCGTAGGACTAGCGGTAAGCACAGATACGCAGTATTTT. Protein: CASSVGLAVSTDTQYF.

J is TRBJ1-2 and V is TRBV3-1 (or the pseudogene TRBV3-2); the D gene is possibly TRBD1 (6 bases). Deletions cut 4 bases from V and 2 bases from J, with 17 bases between. The CDR3 extends over 16 amino acids. Germline V gives CDR1 LGHDT, CDR2 YNNKEL (reference sequence). The CDR3 spells CASSLNPGTHNYGYTF. CDR3 DNA: TGTGCCAGCAGCCTGAACCCCGGGACACACAACTATGGCTACACCTTC.